This note documents a single TCR beta chain sequence. It lacks a known antigen. Base-call qualities are not available, and no considerably larger clone is one nucleotide away. The record originates from a study of blood T cells in healthy people across ages (dated by TCRdb to between 2014 and 2017). Turning to the overall study: Template switching captured roughly one uniquely barcoded TCR beta cDNA molecule per two T cells in model experiments. To track age-related changes in TCR beta repertoire diversity, the study relied on deep sequencing normalized with unique cDNA molecular identifiers. The donors were split into four age groups: young (average about 15 years), middle-aged (39), aged (62) and long-lived (roughly 77). To avoid experimental bias, donors of different ages were randomly spread across the sequencing lanes. Two additional independent replicas of 1 million unique cDNA reads from the same blood draw were analyzed for two donors (one aged 18 to 29 and one aged 80 or older).

Library preparation employed 5' RACE. Sequencing was performed on an Illumina HiSeq 2500. A second roughly 6 to 12 cycle PCR used a sample-barcoded 5' primer and a J-beta primer mix. A template-switch 5' adaptor carrying 12 random nucleotides introduced a unique molecular identifier onto each TCR beta cDNA molecule. Each sample yielded at least 3 million CDR3-containing paired-end reads. All of the RNA was converted into first-strand cDNA using the Mint cDNA synthesis kit, with a TRBC-specific oligonucleotide serving as the primer. Following uracil-DNA glycosylase treatment, a first 18-cycle PCR with universal primers M1SS and BC2_uni_R was performed on all cDNA. For the original study's pipeline: For normalization, 1 million high-quality reads, each with a distinct molecular identifier, were randomly selected from each sample. Reads sharing molecular identifiers were discarded rather than binned into consensus sequences. MiTCR, set to a Q25 quality threshold and the strictest error-elimination algorithm, was used for CDR3 identification, clonotype clustering and error correction. Lower-bound total TCR beta diversity was estimated with a nonparametric unseen species model using Euler transformation. The public reads were reanalyzed by TCRdb: fastp trimming at Q25, MiXCR alignment, in-frame beta chains only. Identical CDR3 protein sequences are pooled into one entry, listed with their most common genes and DNA. The V and J calls were not made by the authors but by TCRdb's processing. The sample contains about 1.1 million distinct CDR3 sequences, 35% to 45% of them found a single time. Of the sample, less than 15% falls within the top ten clones.

The CDR3 sequence holds 15 residues, the cysteine and phenylalanine included. Only the CDR3 region is kept as DNA, spanning 45 bases read in frame from base 1. The junction shows trimming of 0 bases on V and 6 bases on J, and the gene matches do not reach 7 bases of it. Taken from the germline V gene, the CDR1 and CDR2 loops are SGDLS and YYNGEE. The donors were around 39 Caucasian individuals from Russia, aged about 6 to 95 years, who were systemically healthy. About 10 milliliters of peripheral blood were collected from each donor into EDTA-treated Vacutainer tubes. Ficoll-Paque density-gradient centrifugation was used to isolate PBMCs, with at least 7 million obtained per sample. Trizol reagent was used to extract total RNA from PBMCs, with at least 6 micrograms per sample. The percentages of naive CD45RAhigh/CD27high T cells were determined by flow cytometry on a PBMC aliquot from every donor.

General conclusions and limits of the study: Compared with the aged group, the long-lived group had more naive CD4+ T cells, fewer expanded clones and increased TCR diversity, suggesting age selection. There was a strong correlation between observed TCR beta diversity and the percentage of naive T cells measured by flow cytometry. Donor CMV infection status was unknown, potentially confounding age-related changes in expanded clonotypes. Bulk unsorted PBMC profiling prevented conclusive comparison of naive and antigen-experienced compartments. As age increased, observed TCR beta diversity per million T cells dropped in a roughly linear way, and a significant reduction was already evident by age 40. Estimates of total diversity from one million sequenced T cells were regarded as lower bounds and underestimates.

This sequence was found in a man between 18 and 35 years old in good health. Sequenced sample: blood. Recombination linked TRBV9 to TRBJ1-2; TRBD1 fits 8 bases in the junction. The DNA sequence reads TGTGCCAGCAGCGTAGGGACAGGGCATTCCGATGGCTACACCTTC. Its amino acids are CASSVGTGHSDGYTF.